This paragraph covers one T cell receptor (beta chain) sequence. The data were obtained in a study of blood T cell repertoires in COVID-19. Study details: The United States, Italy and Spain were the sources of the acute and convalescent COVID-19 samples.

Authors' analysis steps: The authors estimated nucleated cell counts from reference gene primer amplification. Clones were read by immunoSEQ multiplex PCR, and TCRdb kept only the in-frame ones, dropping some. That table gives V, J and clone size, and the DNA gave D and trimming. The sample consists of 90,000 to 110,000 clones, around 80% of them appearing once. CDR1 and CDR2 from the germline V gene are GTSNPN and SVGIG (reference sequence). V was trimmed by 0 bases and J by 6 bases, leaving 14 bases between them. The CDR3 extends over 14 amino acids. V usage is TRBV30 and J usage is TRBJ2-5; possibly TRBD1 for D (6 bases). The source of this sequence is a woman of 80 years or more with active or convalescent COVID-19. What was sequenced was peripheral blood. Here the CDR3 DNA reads TGTGCCTGGAGTGTAGGGACATGGCGGCAGACCCAGTACTTC. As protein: CAWSVGTWRQTQYF.